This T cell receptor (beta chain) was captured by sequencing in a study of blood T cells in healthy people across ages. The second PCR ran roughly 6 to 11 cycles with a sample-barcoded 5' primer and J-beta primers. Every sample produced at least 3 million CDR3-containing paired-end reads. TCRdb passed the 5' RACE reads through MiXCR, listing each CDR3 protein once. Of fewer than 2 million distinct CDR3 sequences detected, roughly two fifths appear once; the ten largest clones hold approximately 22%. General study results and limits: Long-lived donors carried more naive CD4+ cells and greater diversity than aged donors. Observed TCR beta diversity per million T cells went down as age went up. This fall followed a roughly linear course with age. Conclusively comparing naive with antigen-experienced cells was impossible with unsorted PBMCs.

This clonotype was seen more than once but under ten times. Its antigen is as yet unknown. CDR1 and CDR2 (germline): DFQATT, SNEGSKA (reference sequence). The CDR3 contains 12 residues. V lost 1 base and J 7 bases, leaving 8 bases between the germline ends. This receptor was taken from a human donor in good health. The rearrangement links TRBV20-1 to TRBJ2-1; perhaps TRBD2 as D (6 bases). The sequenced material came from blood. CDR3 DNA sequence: TGCAGTGCTAGAGTGGGGGGAAATGAGCAGTTCTTC. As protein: CSARVGGNEQFF.